These T cell receptor beta chains were read from a single sample in a study of cytomegalovirus exposure and HLA in healthy donors. Produced via immunoSEQ multiplex PCR; TCRdb's table is partial and in-frame only. The sample includes approximately 130,000 clones, roughly 9.6% of them seen just once. Specimen: PBMCs. The origin of the receptors is a woman aged 40 to 55 in good health and CMV-seropositive. CDR3s include the opening cysteine and the closing phenylalanine or tryptophan. D genes are given only for firm matches. Size tells how often a clone was seen (once, few, many) or the class of an expanded clone, and some rows leave it out.

D: TRBD2
J: TRBJ2-5
size: NA
V: TRBV10-3
DNA: TGTGCCATCAGTAGGGAGGGGACTAGCGGGGGGAGCTTCGGAGAGACCCAGTACTTC
CDR3: CAISREGTSGGSFGETQYF

D: NA
J: TRBJ2-5
size: NA
V: TRBV11-2
DNA: TGTGCCAGCAGCTACCCTAAAGAGACCCAGTACTTC
CDR3: CASSYPKETQYF

D: NA
J: TRBJ2-7
size: few
V: TRBV2
DNA: TGTGCCAGCAGGGCTAGGGGCTCCTACGAGCAGTACTTC
CDR3: CASRARGSYEQYF

D: TRBD1
J: TRBJ1-5
size: few
V: TRBV2
DNA: TGTGCCAGCAGTGAACAGGGGGTATCAAATCAGCCCCAGCATTTT
CDR3: CASSEQGVSNQPQHF

D: TRBD2
J: TRBJ2-5
size: few
V: TRBV2
DNA: TGTGCCAGCGGGGGGGGTTCCCAAGAGACCCAGTACTTC
CDR3: CASGGGSQETQYF

D: TRBD1
J: TRBJ2-7
size: few
V: TRBV7-9
DNA: TGTGCCAGCAGCTTAGTTACAGGGGCAAAGGGATCCGAGCAGTACTTC
CDR3: CASSLVTGAKGSEQYF

D: TRBD1
J: TRBJ2-5
size: few
V: TRBV9
DNA: TGTGCCAGCAGCGCCAGACAGGGCCAAGAGACCCAGTACTTC
CDR3: CASSARQGQETQYF

D: TRBD1
J: TRBJ1-1
size: few
V: TRBV5-4
DNA: TGTGCCAGCAGCTTGGTGTCCAGGGGGCCCCTCGCTGAAGCTTTCTTT
CDR3: CASSLVSRGPLAEAFF

D: TRBD1
J: TRBJ1-5
size: few
V: TRBV5-1
DNA: TGCGCCAGCAGCTTTGTCGGCGGGACAGGGGATCAGCCCCAGCATTTT
CDR3: CASSFVGGTGDQPQHF

D: NA
J: TRBJ1-4
size: few
V: TRBV2
DNA: TGTGCCAGCAGGAAACAGGGAGGGGAGGGTGAAAAACTGTTTTTT
CDR3: CASRKQGGEGEKLFF

D: TRBD1
J: TRBJ1-5
size: NA
V: TRBV7-9
DNA: TGTGCCAGCAGCCCGGGGACAGAAAGTAGCAATCAGCCCCAGCATTTT
CDR3: CASSPGTESSNQPQHF

D: NA
J: TRBJ1-1
size: NA
V: TRBV10-2
DNA: TGCGCCAGCAGTGAGTCGACGGGGGGTCGGACTGAAGCTTTCTTT
CDR3: CASSESTGGRTEAFF

D: NA
J: TRBJ1-1
size: NA
V: TRBV5-1
DNA: TGCGCCAGCAGCCGGGAGGGGGGGTTGAACACTGAAGCTTTCTTT
CDR3: CASSREGGLNTEAFF

D: NA
J: TRBJ2-7
size: few
V: TRBV2
DNA: TGTGCCAGCAGTGAATGGGCCCAGAGGCAGTACTTC
CDR3: CASSEWAQRQYF

D: TRBD2
J: TRBJ2-5
size: NA
V: TRBV6-5
DNA: TGTGCCAGCAGACCTAGCGGGGGGGAAGAGACCCAGTACTTC
CDR3: CASRPSGGEETQYF

D: NA
J: TRBJ2-2
size: NA
V: TRBV7-2
DNA: TGTGCCAGCAGCCAGGGTTGGCCCGGGGAGCTGTTTTTT
CDR3: CASSQGWPGELFF

D: NA
J: TRBJ2-3
size: NA
V: TRBV7-2
DNA: TGTGCCAGCAGCTGGGGGGGGCGCGAAGATACGCAGTATTTT
CDR3: CASSWGGREDTQYF

D: NA
J: TRBJ1-2
size: NA
V: TRBV6-5
DNA: TGTGCCAGCAGACAGGGCTGGTATGGCTACACCTTC
CDR3: CASRQGWYGYTF